What follows are 6 T cell receptor beta chains derived from one specimen sequenced in a study of blood T cell repertoires in COVID-19. Sequenced by immunoSEQ multiplex PCR; TCRdb stores in-frame clones only, minus some. The sample includes about 250,000 clones, about four fifths seen only once; the top ten take around 5.4%. The specimen was peripheral blood. The receptors come from an elderly man with acute or convalescent COVID-19.

The chain recombines TRBV5-5 with TRBJ1-5, with D uncertain. There are 14 residues in the CDR3. V dropped 3 bases and J dropped 6 bases, with 13 bases sitting between them. Germline V gene lookup returns CDR1 SGHKS and CDR2 YYEKEE (reference sequence). CDR3 protein: CASSSGVSAQPQHF. CDR3 nucleotide sequence: TGTGCCAGCAGCTCCGGGGTTTCGGCTCAGCCCCAGCATTTT.

Worth noting for this clone: The same CDR3 arises from other DNA sequences in this sample as well. The chain couples TRBV28 to TRBJ1-2; D remains ambiguous. CDR1 and CDR2 from the germline V gene are MDHEN and SYDVKM. The CDR3 is made up of 10 amino acids. The V end lost 5 bases, the J end lost 5 bases, and 3 bases lay between the germline ends. The CDR3 DNA is TGTGCCAGCAGTCGTTATGGCTACACCTTC. It encodes CASSRYGYTF.

The V gene is TRBV6-5, the J gene TRBJ1-3; D is perhaps TRBD1 (6 bases). V was clipped by 4 bases and J by 4 bases, with 14 bases between them. CDR1 is MNHEY and CDR2 is SVGAGI in the germline V gene. This CDR3 is built from 15 residues. The CDR3 loop is CASSSQGLGGNTIYF. CDR3 in DNA: TGTGCCAGCAGTTCTCAGGGGCTGGGGGGAAACACCATATATTTT.

The rearrangement uses TRBV28 and TRBJ2-4; possible D gene TRBD1, 6 bases. The V end lost 4 bases, the J end lost 9 bases, and 13 bases lay between the germline ends. Germline V CDR1 and CDR2: MDHEN, SYDVKM. This CDR3 region has 13 residues. The CDR3 is CASSSQGLGIQYF. The CDR3 region has the DNA TGTGCCAGCAGTTCACAGGGTCTAGGCATTCAGTACTTC.

This chain links TRBV4-1 with TRBJ2-7; the match to TRBD2 covers 7 bases. The V gene end was trimmed by 4 bases and the J gene end by 3 bases; junction bases not matched to a gene: 18. The germline V gene has CDR1 MGHRA and CDR2 YSYEKL. The CDR3 is 18 residues long. The CDR3 bases are TGCGCCAGCAGCCGCCAACGAGGGGCTAGCGGCCCCTTCTACGAGCAGTACTTC. Its translation: CASSRQRGASGPFYEQYF.

For this clone: At the DNA level, this CDR3 is encoded by other sequences in the same sample as well. The chain uses TRBV12-3 or TRBV12-4 and TRBJ2-2, with TRBD1 matching over 9 bases. J lost 5 bases, V lost 8 bases, and 3 bases had no gene match. The CDR3 contains 13 residues. The CDR3 here is CASRGQGTGELFF. The CDR3 DNA follows: TGTGCCAGCCGAGGACAGGGGACCGGGGAGCTGTTTTTT.